The present TCR beta chain was sequenced within a study of blood T cell repertoires in COVID-19. Background on the study: There were acute and convalescent COVID-19 samples, and they came from the United States, Italy and Spain. Sources were T cells, B-cell-depleted T cells, or PBMCs; the material itself was cDNA or gDNA.

The CDR3 consists of 14 residues. Germline V gene data show CDR1 as SGHNT and CDR2 as YYREEE (reference sequence). V gave up 4 bases and J gave up 2 bases, with 12 bases separating them. Source study methods: Amplification from reference gene primers served as the basis for estimated nucleated cell counts. Only in-frame clones appear in the TCRdb table, and some are missing; sequencing was by immunoSEQ multiplex PCR. V and J calls and clone size follow that table, whereas D and trimming were derived from the DNA. Of fewer than 400,000 clones in the sample, more than 75% are singletons; the top ten hold under 3%. As to this clone: Other nucleotide sequences in the sample specify the same CDR3.

This clonotype originated in a human donor in a cohort sampled during active COVID-19. This rearrangement joins TRBV5-4 to TRBJ2-5, with TRBD1 as a possible D gene (7 bases). Source material: peripheral blood. CDR3 region: CASSPRDSQETQYF. The DNA of the CDR3 is TGTGCCAGCAGCCCGCGGGACAGTCAAGAGACCCAGTACTTC.